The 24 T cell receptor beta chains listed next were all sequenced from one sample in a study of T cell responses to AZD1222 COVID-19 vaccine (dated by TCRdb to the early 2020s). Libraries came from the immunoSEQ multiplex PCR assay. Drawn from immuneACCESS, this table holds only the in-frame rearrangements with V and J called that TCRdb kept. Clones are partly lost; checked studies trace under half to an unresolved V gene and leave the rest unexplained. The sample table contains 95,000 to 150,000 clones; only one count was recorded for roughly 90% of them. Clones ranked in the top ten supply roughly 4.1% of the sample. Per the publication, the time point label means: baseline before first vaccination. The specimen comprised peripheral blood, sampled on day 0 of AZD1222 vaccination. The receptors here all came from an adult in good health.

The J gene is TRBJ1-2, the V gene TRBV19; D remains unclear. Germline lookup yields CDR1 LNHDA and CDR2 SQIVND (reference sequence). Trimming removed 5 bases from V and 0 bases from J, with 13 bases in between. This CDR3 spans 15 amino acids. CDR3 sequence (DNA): TGTGCCAGTAGTCCGCCCGGACGGACTAACTATGGCTACACCTTC. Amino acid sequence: CASSPPGRTNYGYTF.

The CDR3: CASSGGFSGSDNSPLHF. CDR3 DNA sequence: TGTGCCAGCAGCGGCGGTTTTTCGGGTTCGGATAATTCACCCCTCCACTTT. This chain connects TRBV7-9 to TRBJ1-6, with D uncertain. The germline V gene has CDR1 SEHNR and CDR2 FQNEAQ (reference sequence). The V end lost 5 bases, the J end lost 5 bases, and 19 bases lay between the germline ends. This CDR3 has 17 residues.

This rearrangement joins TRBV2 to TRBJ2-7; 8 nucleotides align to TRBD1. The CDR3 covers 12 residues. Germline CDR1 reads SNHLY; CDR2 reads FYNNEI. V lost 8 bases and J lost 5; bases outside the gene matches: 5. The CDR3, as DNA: TGTGCCAGCGGATCACAGGGGGACGAGCAGTACTTC. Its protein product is CASGSQGDEQYF.

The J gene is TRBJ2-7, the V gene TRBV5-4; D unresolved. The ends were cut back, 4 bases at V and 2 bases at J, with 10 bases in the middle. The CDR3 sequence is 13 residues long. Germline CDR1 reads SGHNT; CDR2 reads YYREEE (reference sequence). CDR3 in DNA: TGTGCCAGCAGCGCGCAGAGGACCTACGAGCAGTACTTC. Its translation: CASSAQRTYEQYF. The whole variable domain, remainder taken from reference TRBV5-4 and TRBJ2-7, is ETGVTQSPTHLIKTRGQQVTLRCSSQSGHNTVSWYQQALGQGPQFIFQYYREEENGRGNFPPRFSGLQFPNYSSELNVNALELDDSALYLCASSAQRTYEQYFGPGTRLTVT.

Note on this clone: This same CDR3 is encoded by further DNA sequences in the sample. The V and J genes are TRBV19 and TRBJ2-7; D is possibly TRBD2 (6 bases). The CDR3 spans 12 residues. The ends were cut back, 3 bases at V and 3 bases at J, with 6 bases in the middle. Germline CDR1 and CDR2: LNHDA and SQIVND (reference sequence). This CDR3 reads CASSMGGYEQYF. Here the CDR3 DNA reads TGTGCCAGTAGTATGGGGGGCTACGAGCAGTACTTC.

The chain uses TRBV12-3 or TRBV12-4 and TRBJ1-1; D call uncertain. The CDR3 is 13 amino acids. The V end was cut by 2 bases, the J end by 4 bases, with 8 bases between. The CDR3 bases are TGTGCCAGCAGTTTAATCTGGGGCACTGAAGCTTTCTTT. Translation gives CASSLIWGTEAFF.

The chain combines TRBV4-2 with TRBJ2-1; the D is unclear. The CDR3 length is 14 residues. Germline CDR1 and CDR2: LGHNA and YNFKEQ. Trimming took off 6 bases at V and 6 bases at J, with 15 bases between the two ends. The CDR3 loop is CASSPSRPPNEQFF. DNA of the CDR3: TGTGCCAGCAGTCCGAGCAGACCACCCAATGAGCAGTTCTTC.

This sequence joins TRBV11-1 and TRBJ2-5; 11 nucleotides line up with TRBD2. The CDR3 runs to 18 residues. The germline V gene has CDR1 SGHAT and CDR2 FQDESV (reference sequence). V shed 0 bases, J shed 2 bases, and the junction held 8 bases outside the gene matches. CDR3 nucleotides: TGTGCCAGCAGCTTAGCTATAGCGGGAGGGCACCGACAAGAGACCCAGTACTTC. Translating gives CASSLAIAGGHRQETQYF.

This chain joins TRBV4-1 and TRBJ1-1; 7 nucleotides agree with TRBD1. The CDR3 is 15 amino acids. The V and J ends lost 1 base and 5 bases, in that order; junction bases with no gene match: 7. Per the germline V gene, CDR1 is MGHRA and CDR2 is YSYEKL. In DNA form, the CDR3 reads TGCGCCAGCAGCCAAGCAGAGGACAGGTCGACTGAAGCTTTCTTT. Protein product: CASSQAEDRSTEAFF.

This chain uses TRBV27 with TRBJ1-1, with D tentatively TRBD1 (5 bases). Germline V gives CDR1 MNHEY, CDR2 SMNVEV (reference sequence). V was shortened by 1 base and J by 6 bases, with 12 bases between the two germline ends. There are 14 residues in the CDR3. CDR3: CASSLWATDSEAFF. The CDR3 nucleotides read TGTGCCAGCAGTTTATGGGCGACAGACTCTGAAGCTTTCTTT.

The CDR3: CASSITLEGFGEQFF. The CDR3, as DNA: TGTGCCAGTAGTATTACACTAGAGGGATTCGGTGAGCAGTTCTTC. This rearrangement joins TRBV19 to TRBJ2-1, with D possibly being TRBD2 (5 bases). Trimming stripped 3 bases from V and 9 bases from J, with 18 bases between. The CDR3 is 15 residues long. Germline CDR1 LNHDA, CDR2 SQIVND (reference sequence).

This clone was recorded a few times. CDR3 sequence (DNA): TGTGCCAGTAGTTTGGATGGGTTTAATGAAAAACTGTTTTTT. Protein: CASSLDGFNEKLFF. V usage is TRBV19 and J usage is TRBJ1-4; D gene ambiguous. Germline V gene lookup returns CDR1 LNHDA and CDR2 SQIVND (reference sequence). V was clipped by 5 bases and J by 4 bases, with 11 bases between them. This CDR3 spans 14 amino acids.

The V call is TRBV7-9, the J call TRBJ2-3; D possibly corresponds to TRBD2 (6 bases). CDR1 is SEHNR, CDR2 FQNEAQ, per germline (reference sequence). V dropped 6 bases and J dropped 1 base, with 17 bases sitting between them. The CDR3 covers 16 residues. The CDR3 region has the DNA TGTGCCAGCAGTTTTAGCGGTTCCAGGGGCACAGATACGCAGTATTTT. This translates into CASSFSGSRGTDTQYF.

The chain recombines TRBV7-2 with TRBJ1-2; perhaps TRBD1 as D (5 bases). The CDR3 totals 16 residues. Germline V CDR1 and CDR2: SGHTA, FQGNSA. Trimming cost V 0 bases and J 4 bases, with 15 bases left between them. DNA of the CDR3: TGTGCCAGCAGCTTAGCCCGGGACGGACGAGTCTATGGCTACACCTTC. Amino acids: CASSLARDGRVYGYTF.

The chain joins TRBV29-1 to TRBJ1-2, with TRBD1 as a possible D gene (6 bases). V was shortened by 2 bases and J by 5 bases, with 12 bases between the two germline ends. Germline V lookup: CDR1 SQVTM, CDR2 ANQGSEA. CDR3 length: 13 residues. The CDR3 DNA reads TGCAGCGTTGAAAACAGGGTAGGATATGGCTACACCTTC. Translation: CSVENRVGYGYTF. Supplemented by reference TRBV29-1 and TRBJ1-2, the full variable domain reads SAVISQKPSRDICQRGTSLTIQCQVDSQVTMMFWYRQQPGQSLTLIATANQGSEATYESGFVIDKFPISRPNLTFSTLTVSNMSPEDSSIYLCSVENRVGYGYTFGSGTRLTVV.

This CDR3 is CATSGITYGYTF. The DNA of the CDR3 is TGTGCCACCAGTGGAATAACCTATGGCTACACCTTC. The chain is built from TRBV24-1 and TRBJ1-2; no clear D. With 5 bases removed from V and 4 bases from J, the gap between germline ends came to 7 bases. CDR1 KGHDR and CDR2 SFDVKD come from the germline V gene. The CDR3 is 12 amino acids.

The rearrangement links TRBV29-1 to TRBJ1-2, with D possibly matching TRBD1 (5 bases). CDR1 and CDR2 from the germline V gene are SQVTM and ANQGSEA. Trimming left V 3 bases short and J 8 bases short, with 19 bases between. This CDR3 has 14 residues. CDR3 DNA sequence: TGCAGCGTTGACGACGGGGCGCTTGACGGGGGCTACACCTTC. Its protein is CSVDDGALDGGYTF.

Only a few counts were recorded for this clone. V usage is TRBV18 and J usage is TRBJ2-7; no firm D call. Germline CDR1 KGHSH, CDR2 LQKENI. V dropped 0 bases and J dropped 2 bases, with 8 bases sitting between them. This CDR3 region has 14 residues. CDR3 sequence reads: CASSPPPPTYEQYF. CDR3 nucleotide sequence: TGTGCCAGCTCACCACCGCCTCCGACCTACGAGCAGTACTTC.

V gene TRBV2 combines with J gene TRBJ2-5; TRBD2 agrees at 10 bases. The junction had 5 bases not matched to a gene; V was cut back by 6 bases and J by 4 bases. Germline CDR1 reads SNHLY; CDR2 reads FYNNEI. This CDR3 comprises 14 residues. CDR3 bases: TGTGCCAGCAGCTTAGCGGGGGGCCCAGAGACCCAGTACTTC. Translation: CASSLAGGPETQYF.

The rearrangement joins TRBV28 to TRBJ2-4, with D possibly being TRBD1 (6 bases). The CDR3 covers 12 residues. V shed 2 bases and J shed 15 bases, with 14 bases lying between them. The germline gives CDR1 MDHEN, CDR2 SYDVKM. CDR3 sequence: CASSLTWGLRYF. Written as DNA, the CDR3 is TGTGCCAGCAGTTTAACCTGGGGGCTCAGGTACTTC.

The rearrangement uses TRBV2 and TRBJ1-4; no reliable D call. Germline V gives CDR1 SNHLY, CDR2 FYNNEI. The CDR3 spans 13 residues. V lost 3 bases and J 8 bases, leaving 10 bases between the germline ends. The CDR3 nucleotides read TGTGCCAGCAGTGAGTTAGGATACGAAAAACTGTTTTTT. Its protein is CASSELGYEKLFF.

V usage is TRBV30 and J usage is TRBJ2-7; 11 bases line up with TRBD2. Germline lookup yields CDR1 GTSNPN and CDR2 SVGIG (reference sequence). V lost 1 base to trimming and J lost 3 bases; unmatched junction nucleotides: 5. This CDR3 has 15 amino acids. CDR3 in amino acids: CAWSAATSGDYEQYF. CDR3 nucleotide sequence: TGTGCCTGGAGTGCTGCGACTAGCGGGGACTACGAGCAGTACTTC.

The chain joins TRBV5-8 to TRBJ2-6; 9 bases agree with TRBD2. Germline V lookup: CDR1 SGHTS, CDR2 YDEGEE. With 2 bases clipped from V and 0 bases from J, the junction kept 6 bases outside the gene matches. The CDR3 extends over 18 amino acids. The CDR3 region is CASSFKTSGYSGANVLTF. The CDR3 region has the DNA TGTGCCAGCAGCTTTAAGACTAGCGGTTACTCTGGGGCCAACGTCCTGACTTTC.

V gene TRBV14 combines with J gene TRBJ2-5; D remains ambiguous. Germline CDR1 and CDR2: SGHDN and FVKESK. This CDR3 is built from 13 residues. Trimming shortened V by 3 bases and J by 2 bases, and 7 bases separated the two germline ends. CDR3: CASSQNFQETQYF. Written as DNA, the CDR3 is TGTGCCAGCAGCCAGAACTTTCAAGAGACCCAGTACTTC.